This is a list of T cell receptor beta chains from one sample in a study of OX40 agonist ivuxolimab in advanced cancers. Some clones are missing from TCRdb's copy, which holds only in-frame ones; the method was immunoSEQ multiplex PCR. The table lists about 82,000 clones, about 82% of them singletons. The material was CD4+ or CD8+ T cells sorted from blood, obtained in a trial of the OX40 agonist ivuxolimab. The receptors derive from an adult with an advanced solid tumor such as melanoma, head and neck, liver or kidney cancer. CDR3s include the opening cysteine and the closing phenylalanine or tryptophan. The D gene is left open where the match is weak. Not all rows give a size; the values are once, few, many and, for expanded clones, a class.

J gene: TRBJ1-5; clone size: few; CDR3 length: 13; D gene: NA; V gene: TRBV7-8; CDR3 DNA: TGTGCCAGCAGCCGGGACAGCAATCAGCCCCAGCATTTT; CDR3 protein: CASSRDSNQPQHF
J gene: TRBJ2-3; clone size: NA; CDR3 length: 18; D gene: TRBD2; V gene: TRBV5-1; CDR3 DNA: TGCGCCAGCAGCTTGGCTCCTAGCGGGGGAGATAGCACAGATACGCAGTATTTT; CDR3 protein: CASSLAPSGGDSTDTQYF
J gene: TRBJ2-7; clone size: NA; CDR3 length: 15; D gene: TRBD2; V gene: TRBV13; CDR3 DNA: TGTGCCAGCGGACTTTGGCGGGGGGCCCGGTACGAGCAGTACTTC; CDR3 protein: CASGLWRGARYEQYF
J gene: TRBJ2-5; clone size: NA; CDR3 length: 14; D gene: TRBD1; V gene: TRBV19; CDR3 DNA: TGTGCCAGTAGTCCCTGGACAGGGGGAGAGACCCAGTACTTC; CDR3 protein: CASSPWTGGETQYF
J gene: TRBJ1-2; clone size: NA; CDR3 length: 14; D gene: NA; V gene: TRBV5-4; CDR3 DNA: TGTGCCAGCAGCTTCAGGGGTACTAACTATGGCTACACCTTC; CDR3 protein: CASSFRGTNYGYTF
J gene: TRBJ1-4; clone size: NA; CDR3 length: 15; D gene: NA; V gene: TRBV5-1; CDR3 DNA: TGCGCCAGCACCCGAGGCGATGCAACTAATGAAAAACTGTTTTTT; CDR3 protein: CASTRGDATNEKLFF
J gene: TRBJ1-6; clone size: NA; CDR3 length: 14; D gene: NA; V gene: TRBV10-2; CDR3 DNA: TGCGCCAGCAGTCACGGGAACACGGATTCACCCCTCCACTTT; CDR3 protein: CASSHGNTDSPLHF
J gene: TRBJ1-3; clone size: once; CDR3 length: 15; D gene: NA; V gene: TRBV6-5; CDR3 DNA: TGTGCCAGCAGTGCCTGGGGGGGGCAAGGAAACACCATATATTTT; CDR3 protein: CASSAWGGQGNTIYF
J gene: TRBJ2-7; clone size: NA; CDR3 length: 15; D gene: TRBD2; V gene: TRBV9; CDR3 DNA: TGTGCCAGCAGCGTATGGGGGGGAGCAGGGCTCGAGCAGTACTTC; CDR3 protein: CASSVWGGAGLEQYF
J gene: TRBJ2-5; clone size: NA; CDR3 length: 13; D gene: NA; V gene: TRBV18; CDR3 DNA: TGTGCCAGCTCAAAGGGCCTCCGGGAGACCCAGTACTTC; CDR3 protein: CASSKGLRETQYF
J gene: TRBJ2-7; clone size: NA; CDR3 length: 14; D gene: NA; V gene: TRBV29-1; CDR3 DNA: TGCAGCGTTGAAGAGTCCGGGACGACGTACGAGCAGTACTTC; CDR3 protein: CSVEESGTTYEQYF
J gene: TRBJ2-1; clone size: NA; CDR3 length: 15; D gene: TRBD2; V gene: TRBV7-2; CDR3 DNA: TGTGCCAGCAGCTTGGCTAGCGGGAGGGCCTTTGAGCAGTTCTTC; CDR3 protein: CASSLASGRAFEQFF
J gene: TRBJ1-2; clone size: NA; CDR3 length: 14; D gene: NA; V gene: TRBV4-2; CDR3 DNA: TGTGCCAGCAGCACCGTGGTCTCAGGCTATGGCTACACCTTC; CDR3 protein: CASSTVVSGYGYTF
J gene: TRBJ2-7; clone size: NA; CDR3 length: 15; D gene: NA; V gene: TRBV11-3; CDR3 DNA: TGTGCCAGCAGCTTAGACGGGGCTGTCAGGTACGAGCAGTACTTC; CDR3 protein: CASSLDGAVRYEQYF
J gene: TRBJ1-2; clone size: NA; CDR3 length: 18; D gene: NA; V gene: TRBV5-8; CDR3 DNA: TGTGCCAGCAGCTCCCCCAGGGGACGAGAATTGTTCAACTATGGCTACACCTTC; CDR3 protein: CASSSPRGRELFNYGYTF
J gene: TRBJ1-5; clone size: NA; CDR3 length: 14; D gene: NA; V gene: TRBV6-5; CDR3 DNA: TGTGCCAGCAGCCTCGGACAAAGCAATCAGCCCCAGCATTTT; CDR3 protein: CASSLGQSNQPQHF
J gene: TRBJ1-4; clone size: NA; CDR3 length: 15; D gene: NA; V gene: TRBV18; CDR3 DNA: TGTGCCAGCTCACCCCCGGGGCAGCAGGGTGAAAAACTGTTTTTT; CDR3 protein: CASSPPGQQGEKLFF
J gene: TRBJ2-7; clone size: NA; CDR3 length: 14; D gene: NA; V gene: TRBV5-8; CDR3 DNA: TGTGCCAGCAGCATTTTACAGGGTTCAAGCGAGCAGTACTTC; CDR3 protein: CASSILQGSSEQYF
J gene: TRBJ2-3; clone size: NA; CDR3 length: 16; D gene: TRBD2; V gene: TRBV7-8; CDR3 DNA: TGTGCCAGCAGCTCTCGACTAGCGGGGGGTATAGATACGCAGTATTTT; CDR3 protein: CASSSRLAGGIDTQYF
J gene: TRBJ1-1; clone size: NA; CDR3 length: 13; D gene: NA; V gene: TRBV6-1; CDR3 DNA: TGTGCCAGCAGTGTAAGCGGGAACACTGAAGCTTTCTTT; CDR3 protein: CASSVSGNTEAFF